These 12 T cell receptor beta chains originate from one sample sequenced in a study of PD-1 blockade in classical Hodgkin lymphoma. Relapse after autologous stem cell transplantation occurred in every patient, and brentuximab vedotin exposure varied. Sequenced by immunoSEQ multiplex PCR; TCRdb stores in-frame clones only, minus some. The sample lists 50,000 to 75,000 clones; about nine tenths were seen once. The sequenced sample was peripheral blood mononuclear cells (PBMCs), obtained at baseline. These receptors were obtained from a human donor with classical Hodgkin lymphoma.

The V gene is TRBV19, the J gene TRBJ1-3; no clear D. V dropped 5 bases and J dropped 2 bases, with 13 bases sitting between them. Germline V gives CDR1 LNHDA, CDR2 SQIVND (reference sequence). CDR3 length equals 15 residues. CDR3 sequence (DNA): TGTGCCAGTAGTCCACTCACGACGACTGGAAACACCATATATTTT. Translated, it gives CASSPLTTTGNTIYF. Supplemented by reference TRBV19 and TRBJ1-3, the full variable domain reads DGGITQSPKYLFRKEGQNVTLSCEQNLNHDAMYWYRQDPGQGLRLIYYSQIVNDFQKGDIAEGYSVSREKKESFPLTVTSAQKNPTAFYLCASSPLTTTGNTIYFGEGSWLTVV.

The J gene is TRBJ2-7, the V gene TRBV27; a possible D gene is TRBD2 (6 bases). Per the germline V gene, CDR1 is MNHEY and CDR2 is SMNVEV (reference sequence). The V end was cut by 7 bases, the J end by 5 bases, with 27 bases between. The CDR3 loop spans 17 amino acids. The CDR3 reads CASKKIAGSPVGDEQYF. The CDR3 coding sequence is TGTGCCAGCAAAAAAATCGCGGGATCGCCGGTTGGTGACGAGCAGTACTTC.

This clone was counted a few times. The chain joins TRBV4-3 to TRBJ2-1; 7 bases are a match to TRBD1. Trimming at V came to 1 base and at J to 3 bases, leaving 6 bases not matched to a gene. CDR1 is LGHNA, CDR2 YSLEER, per germline. The length of the CDR3 is 16 residues. The CDR3 sequence: CASSQGTGADYNEQFF. In DNA, the CDR3 is TGCGCCAGCAGCCAAGGAACAGGGGCCGACTACAATGAGCAGTTCTTC.

This rearrangement joins TRBV27 to TRBJ1-2; TRBD1 aligns across 9 bases. The germline V gene encodes CDR1 MNHEY and CDR2 SMNVEV (reference sequence). The J segment lost 6 bases and the V segment lost 6 bases, leaving 5 bases of the junction unmatched. The CDR3 covers 13 residues. CDR3: CASRLWTGDGYTF. In DNA form, the CDR3 reads TGTGCCAGCAGACTTTGGACAGGGGATGGCTACACCTTC.

V usage is TRBV2 and J usage is TRBJ1-2; 9 bases fit TRBD1. Germline-derived CDR1 and CDR2 are SNHLY and FYNNEI. V gave up 5 bases and J gave up 8 bases; unmatched junction bases: 12. The CDR3 totals 15 residues. This CDR3 reads CASSPNGQGLGGYTF. CDR3 coding DNA: TGTGCCAGCAGTCCCAACGGACAGGGGCTCGGAGGCTACACCTTC.

The rearrangement links TRBV5-1 to TRBJ2-1, with D maybe TRBD2 (7 bases). The CDR3 spans 18 residues. CDR1 is SGHRS, CDR2 YFSETQ, per germline. Trimming took off 6 bases at V and 1 base at J, with 23 bases between the two ends. This CDR3 reads CASNLGAGAMNSYNEQFF. In nucleotides, the CDR3 is TGCGCCAGCAACCTTGGGGCGGGGGCCATGAATTCCTACAATGAGCAGTTCTTC.

V is TRBV9 and J is TRBJ1-2, with D perhaps TRBD1 (5 bases). The CDR3 extends over 15 amino acids. V dropped 4 bases and J dropped 5 bases, with 18 bases sitting between them. CDR1 is SGDLS and CDR2 is YYNGEE in the germline V gene. The CDR3 protein is CASSREAGGGYGYTF. Here the CDR3 DNA reads TGTGCCAGCAGCCGCGAGGCGGGGGGTGGGTATGGCTACACCTTC.

V gene TRBV6-1 combines with J gene TRBJ1-2; 7 positions match TRBD1. Germline V gives CDR1 MNHNS, CDR2 SASEGT. With V trimmed by 0 bases and J by 4 bases, 5 bases remained unmatched. The length of the CDR3 is 15 residues. The chain's CDR3 is CASSEARGTVYGYTF. CDR3 nucleotides: TGTGCCAGCAGTGAAGCGCGGGGGACAGTCTATGGCTACACCTTC.

This clone occurred a few times. The rearrangement links TRBV6-5 to TRBJ1-1; 7 nucleotides match TRBD1. The V and J ends lost 6 bases and 0 bases, in that order; junction bases with no gene match: 7. Germline V gene data show CDR1 as MNHEY and CDR2 as SVGAGI. CDR3 length: 15 residues. The CDR3: CASSTGQNMNTEAFF. In DNA, the CDR3 is TGTGCCAGCAGCACGGGACAGAACATGAACACTGAAGCTTTCTTT.

V usage is TRBV6-6 and J usage is TRBJ2-7, with a weak D call TRBD1 (6 bases). Trimming pared 7 bases from V and 9 bases from J, leaving 25 bases between. The CDR3 is made up of 15 amino acids. Germline V CDR1 and CDR2: MNHNY, SVGAGI (reference sequence). The CDR3 is CASNPGTPTTGRQYF. The DNA of the CDR3 is TGTGCCAGCAATCCGGGGACACCTACTACGGGCCGGCAGTACTTC.

The chain employs TRBV9 and TRBJ1-1; the match to TRBD1 covers 10 bases. This CDR3 comprises 14 residues. The V and J ends lost 4 bases and 6 bases, in that order; junction bases with no gene match: 6. Germline V lookup: CDR1 SGDLS, CDR2 YYNGEE. The CDR3 DNA is TGTGCCAGCAGCCCCGAGACAGGGGGCCCTGAAGCTTTCTTT. This translates into CASSPETGGPEAFF. Looking up the rest from reference TRBV9 and TRBJ1-1 gives the full variable domain: DSGVTQTPKHLITATGQRVTLRCSPRSGDLSVYWYQQSLDQGLQFLIQYYNGEERAKGNILERFSAQQFPDLHSELNLSSLELGDSALYFCASSPETGGPEAFFGQGTRLTVV.

This chain joins TRBV30 and TRBJ2-1; D is perhaps TRBD2 (7 bases). CDR3 length: 16 amino acids. The V and J ends lost 2 bases and 7 bases respectively, with 21 bases between them. CDR1 and CDR2 (germline): GTSNPN, SVGIG (reference sequence). The CDR3 region is CAWSSLRGRERNEQFF. CDR3 DNA: TGTGCCTGGAGTTCACTCCGGGGGCGGGAGAGGAATGAGCAGTTCTTC.